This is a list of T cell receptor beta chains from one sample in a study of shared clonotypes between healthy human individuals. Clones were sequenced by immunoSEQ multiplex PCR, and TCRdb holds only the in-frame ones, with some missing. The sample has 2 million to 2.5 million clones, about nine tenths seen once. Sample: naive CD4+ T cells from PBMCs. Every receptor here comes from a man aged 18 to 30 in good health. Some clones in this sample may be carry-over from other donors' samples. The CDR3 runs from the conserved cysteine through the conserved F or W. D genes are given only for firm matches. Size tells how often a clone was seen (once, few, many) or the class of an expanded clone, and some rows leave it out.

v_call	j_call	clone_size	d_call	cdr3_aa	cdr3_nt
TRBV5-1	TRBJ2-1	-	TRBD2	CASSLELAGAYNEQFF	TGCGCCAGCAGCTTGGAACTAGCGGGAGCTTACAATGAGCAGTTCTTC
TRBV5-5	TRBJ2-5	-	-	CASLSGYETQYF	TGTGCCAGCCTCTCCGGCTATGAGACCCAGTACTTC
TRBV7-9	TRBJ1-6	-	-	CASSLAEVTPLHF	TGTGCCAGCAGCTTAGCGGAGGTTACACCCCTCCACTTT
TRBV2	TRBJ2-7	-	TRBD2	CASSLIRRGDYEQYF	TGTGCCAGCAGTCTGATCAGGCGGGGGGACTACGAGCAGTACTTC
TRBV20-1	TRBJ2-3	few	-	CSAGSTDTQYF	TGCAGTGCTGGGAGCACAGATACGCAGTATTTT
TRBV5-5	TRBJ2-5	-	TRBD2	CASSFQAGAGETQYF	TGTGCCAGCAGCTTCCAAGCGGGAGCGGGGGAGACCCAGTACTTC
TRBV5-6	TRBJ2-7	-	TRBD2	CASSPGLAGGPREQYF	TGTGCCAGCAGCCCGGGACTAGCGGGAGGGCCTCGCGAGCAGTACTTC
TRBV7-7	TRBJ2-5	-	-	CASSWDFWETQYF	TGTGCCAGCAGCTGGGACTTTTGGGAGACCCAGTACTTC
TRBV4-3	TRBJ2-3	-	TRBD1	CASSQGPPGTGTTDTQYF	TGCGCCAGCAGCCAGGGTCCCCCCGGGACAGGGACGACAGATACGCAGTATTTT
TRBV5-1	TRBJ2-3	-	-	CASSLWWGTDTQYF	TGCGCCAGCAGCTTGTGGTGGGGCACAGATACGCAGTATTTT
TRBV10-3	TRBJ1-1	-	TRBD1	CAIRETGTGGMDTEAFF	TGTGCCATCAGGGAAACTGGGACAGGGGGGATGGACACTGAAGCTTTCTTT
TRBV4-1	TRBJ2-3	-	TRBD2	CASSPIAGARDTQYF	TGCGCCAGCAGCCCTATAGCGGGAGCGCGCGATACGCAGTATTTT
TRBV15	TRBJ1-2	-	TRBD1	CATSSRQGYGYTF	TGTGCCACCAGCAGTCGACAGGGCTATGGCTACACCTTC
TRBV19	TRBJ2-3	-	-	CASSIGDRDTQYF	TGTGCCAGTAGTATCGGCGACCGGGATACGCAGTATTTT
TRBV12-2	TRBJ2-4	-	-	CASRLARSGSEKNIQYF	TGTGCAAGTCGCTTAGCGCGAAGCGGGAGTGAGAAAAACATTCAGTACTTC
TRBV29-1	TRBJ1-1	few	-	CSGVGENTEAFF	TGCAGCGGAGTAGGGGAGAACACTGAAGCTTTCTTT
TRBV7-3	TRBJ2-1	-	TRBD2	CASSSPGGRGEQFF	TGTGCCAGCAGCTCGCCAGGCGGGAGAGGTGAGCAGTTCTTC
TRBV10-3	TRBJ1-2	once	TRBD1	CAISESTGQGASYYF	TGTGCCATCAGTGAGTCTACAGGACAGGGGGCCTCTTACTACTTC
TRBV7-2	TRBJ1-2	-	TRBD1	CASSGQTGGNYGYTF	TGTGCCAGCAGCGGTCAGACAGGGGGAAACTATGGCTACACCTTC
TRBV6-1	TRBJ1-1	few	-	CASSESQPEAFF	TGTGCCAGCAGTGAGAGCCAACCTGAAGCTTTCTTT
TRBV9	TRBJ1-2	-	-	CASSPRDVYGYTF	TGTGCCAGCAGCCCCCGGGACGTCTATGGCTACACCTTC
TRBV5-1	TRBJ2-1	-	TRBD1	CASSLGTGGYNEQFF	TGCGCCAGCTCCCTGGGGACAGGGGGATACAATGAGCAGTTCTTC
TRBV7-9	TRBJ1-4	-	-	CASSPIRVGEKLFF	TGTGCCAGCAGCCCAATACGGGTGGGAGAAAAACTGTTTTTT
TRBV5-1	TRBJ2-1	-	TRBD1	CASSSRDRYSNEQFF	TGCGCCAGCAGCAGCCGGGACAGGTATAGCAATGAGCAGTTCTTC
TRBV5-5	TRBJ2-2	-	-	CASSFYRSRTGELFF	TGTGCCAGCAGCTTCTATAGGTCGCGGACCGGGGAGCTGTTTTTT